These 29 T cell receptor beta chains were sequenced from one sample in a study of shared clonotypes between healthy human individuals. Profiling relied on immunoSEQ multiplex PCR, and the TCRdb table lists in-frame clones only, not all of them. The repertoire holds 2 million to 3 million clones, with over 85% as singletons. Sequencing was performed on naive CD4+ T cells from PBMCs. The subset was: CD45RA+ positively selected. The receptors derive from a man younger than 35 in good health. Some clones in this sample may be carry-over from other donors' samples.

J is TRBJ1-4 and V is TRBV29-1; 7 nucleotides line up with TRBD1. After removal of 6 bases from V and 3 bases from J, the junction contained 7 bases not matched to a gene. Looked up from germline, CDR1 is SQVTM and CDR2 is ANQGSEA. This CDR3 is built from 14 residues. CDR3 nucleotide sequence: TGCAGCGTGGGGGACAGCGCCGCTAATGAAAAACTGTTTTTT. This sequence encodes CSVGDSAANEKLFF.

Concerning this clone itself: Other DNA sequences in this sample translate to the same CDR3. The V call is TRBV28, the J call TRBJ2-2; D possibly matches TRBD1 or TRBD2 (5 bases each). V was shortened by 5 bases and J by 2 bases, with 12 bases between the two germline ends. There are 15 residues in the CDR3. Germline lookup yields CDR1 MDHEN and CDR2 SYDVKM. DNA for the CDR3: TGTGCCAGCAGTCCAGGGACCACAAACACCGGGGAGCTGTTTTTT. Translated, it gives CASSPGTTNTGELFF.

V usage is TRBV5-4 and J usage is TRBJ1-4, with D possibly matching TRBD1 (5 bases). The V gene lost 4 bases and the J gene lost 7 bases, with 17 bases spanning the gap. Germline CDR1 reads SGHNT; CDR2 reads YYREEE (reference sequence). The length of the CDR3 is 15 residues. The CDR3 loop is CASSPRGGSGEKLFF. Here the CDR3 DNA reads TGTGCCAGCAGCCCCCGGGGGGGTTCGGGTGAAAAACTGTTTTTT.

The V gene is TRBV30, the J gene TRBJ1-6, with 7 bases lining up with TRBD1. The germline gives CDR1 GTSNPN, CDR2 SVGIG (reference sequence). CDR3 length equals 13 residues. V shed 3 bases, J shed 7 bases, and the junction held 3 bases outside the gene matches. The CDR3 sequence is CAWRGTANSPLHF. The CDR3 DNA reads TGTGCCTGGAGAGGGACAGCCAATTCACCCCTCCACTTT.

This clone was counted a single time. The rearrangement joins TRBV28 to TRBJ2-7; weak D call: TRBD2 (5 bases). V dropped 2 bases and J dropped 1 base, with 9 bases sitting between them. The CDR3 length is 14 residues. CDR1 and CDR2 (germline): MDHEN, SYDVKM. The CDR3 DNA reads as TGTGCCAGCAGTTTAAGGACTGAGTCCTACGAGCAGTACTTC. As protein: CASSLRTESYEQYF.

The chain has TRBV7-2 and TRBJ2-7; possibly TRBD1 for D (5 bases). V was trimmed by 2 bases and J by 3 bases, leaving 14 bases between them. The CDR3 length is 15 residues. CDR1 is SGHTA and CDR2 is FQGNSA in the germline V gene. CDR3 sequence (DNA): TGTGCCAGCAGCTTAATTAGTGACAGCTTCTACGAGCAGTACTTC. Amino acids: CASSLISDSFYEQYF.

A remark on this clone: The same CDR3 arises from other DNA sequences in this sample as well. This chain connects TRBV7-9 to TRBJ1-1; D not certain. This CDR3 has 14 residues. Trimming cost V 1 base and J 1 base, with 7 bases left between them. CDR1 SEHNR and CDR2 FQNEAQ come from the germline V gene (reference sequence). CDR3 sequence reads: CASSLVGGNTEAFF. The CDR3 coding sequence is TGTGCCAGCAGCTTAGTTGGCGGGAACACTGAAGCTTTCTTT.

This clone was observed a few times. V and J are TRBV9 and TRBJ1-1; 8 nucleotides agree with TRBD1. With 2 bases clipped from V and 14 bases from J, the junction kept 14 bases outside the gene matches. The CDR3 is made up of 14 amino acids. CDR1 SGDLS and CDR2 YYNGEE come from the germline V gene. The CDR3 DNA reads TGTGCCAGCAGCGTTACGGGACAGGCCTTGAAGCTGTTCTTT. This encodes CASSVTGQALKLFF.

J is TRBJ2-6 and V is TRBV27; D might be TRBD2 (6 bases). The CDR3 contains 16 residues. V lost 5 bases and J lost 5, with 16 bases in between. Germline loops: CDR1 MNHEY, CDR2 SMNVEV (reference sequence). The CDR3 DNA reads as TGTGCCAGCAGTCCCCAGCGGACTATTCGGGCCAACGTCCTGACTTTC. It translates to CASSPQRTIRANVLTF.

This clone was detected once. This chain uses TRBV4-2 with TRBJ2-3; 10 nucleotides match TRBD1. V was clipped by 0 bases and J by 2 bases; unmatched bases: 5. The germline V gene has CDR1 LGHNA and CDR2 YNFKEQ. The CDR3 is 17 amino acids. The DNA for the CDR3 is TGTGCCAGCAGCCAAGAACCGGGACAGGGGTACACAGATACGCAGTATTTT. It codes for CASSQEPGQGYTDTQYF.

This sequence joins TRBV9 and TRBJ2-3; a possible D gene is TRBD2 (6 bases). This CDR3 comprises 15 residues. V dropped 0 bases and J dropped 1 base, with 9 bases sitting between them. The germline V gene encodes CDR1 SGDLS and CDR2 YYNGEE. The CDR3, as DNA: TGTGCCAGCAGCGTAGGTAGCGGACGCACAGATACGCAGTATTTT. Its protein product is CASSVGSGRTDTQYF.

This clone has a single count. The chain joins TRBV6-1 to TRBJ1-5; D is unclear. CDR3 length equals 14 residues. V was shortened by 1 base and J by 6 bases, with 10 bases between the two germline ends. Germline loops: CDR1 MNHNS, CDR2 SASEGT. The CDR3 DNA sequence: TGTGCCAGCAGTGAAGGATTCGAGTTTCAGCCCCAGCATTTT. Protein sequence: CASSEGFEFQPQHF.

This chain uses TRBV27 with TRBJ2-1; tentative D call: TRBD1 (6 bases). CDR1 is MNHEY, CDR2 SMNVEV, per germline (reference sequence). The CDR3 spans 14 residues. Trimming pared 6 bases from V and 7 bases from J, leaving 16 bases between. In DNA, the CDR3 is TGTGCCAGCAGAGGTACAGGGATCTCTAATGAGCAGTTCTTC. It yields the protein CASRGTGISNEQFF.

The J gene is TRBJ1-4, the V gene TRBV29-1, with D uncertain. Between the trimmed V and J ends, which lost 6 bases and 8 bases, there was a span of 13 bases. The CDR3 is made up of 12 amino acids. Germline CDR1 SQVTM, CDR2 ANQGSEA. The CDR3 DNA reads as TGCAGCGTGAACCTCACTGGGGAAAAACTGTTTTTT. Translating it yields CSVNLTGEKLFF.

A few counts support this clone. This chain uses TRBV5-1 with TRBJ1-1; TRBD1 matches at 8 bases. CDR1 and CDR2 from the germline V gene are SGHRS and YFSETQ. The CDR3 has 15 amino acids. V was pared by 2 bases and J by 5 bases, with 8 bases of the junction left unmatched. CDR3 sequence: CASSFTRGHGTEAFF. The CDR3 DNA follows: TGCGCCAGCAGCTTTACCAGGGGGCATGGGACTGAAGCTTTCTTT.

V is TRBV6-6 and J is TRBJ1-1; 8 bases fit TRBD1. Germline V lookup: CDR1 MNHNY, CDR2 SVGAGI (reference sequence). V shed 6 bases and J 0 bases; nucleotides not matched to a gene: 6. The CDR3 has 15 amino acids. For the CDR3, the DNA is TGTGCCAGCAGACCAGGACAGGGCGTGAACACTGAAGCTTTCTTT. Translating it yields CASRPGQGVNTEAFF.

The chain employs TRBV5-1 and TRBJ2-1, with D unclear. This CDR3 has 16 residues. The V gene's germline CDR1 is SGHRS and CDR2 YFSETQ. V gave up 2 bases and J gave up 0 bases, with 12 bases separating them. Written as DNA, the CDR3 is TGCGCCAGCAGCTTTACCCCCTCGGGCTCCTACAATGAGCAGTTCTTC. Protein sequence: CASSFTPSGSYNEQFF. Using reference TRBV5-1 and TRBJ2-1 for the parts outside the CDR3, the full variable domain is KAGVTQTPRYLIKTRGQQVTLSCSPISGHRSVSWYQQTPGQGLQFLFEYFSETQRNKGNFPGRFSGRQFSNSRSEMNVSTLELGDSALYLCASSFTPSGSYNEQFFGPGTRLTVL.

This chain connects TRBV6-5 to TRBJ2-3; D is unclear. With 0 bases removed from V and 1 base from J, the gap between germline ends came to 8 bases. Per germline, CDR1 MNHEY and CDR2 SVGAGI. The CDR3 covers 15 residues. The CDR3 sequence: CASSYSVTGTDTQYF. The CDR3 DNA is TGTGCCAGCAGTTACTCCGTAACAGGCACAGATACGCAGTATTTT.

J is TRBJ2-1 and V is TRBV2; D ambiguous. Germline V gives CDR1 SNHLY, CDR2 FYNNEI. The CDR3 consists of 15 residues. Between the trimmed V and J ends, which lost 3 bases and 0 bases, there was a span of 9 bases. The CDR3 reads CASSDFPSSYNEQFF. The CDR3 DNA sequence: TGTGCCAGCAGTGACTTCCCAAGCTCCTACAATGAGCAGTTCTTC.

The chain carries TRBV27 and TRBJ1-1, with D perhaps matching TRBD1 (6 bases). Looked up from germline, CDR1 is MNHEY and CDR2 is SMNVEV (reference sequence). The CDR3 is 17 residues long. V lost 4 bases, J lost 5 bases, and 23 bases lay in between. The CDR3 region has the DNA TGTGCCAGCAGTTCTCACTGGGGGCGCGGAACCTATACTGAAGCTTTCTTT. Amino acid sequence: CASSSHWGRGTYTEAFF.

CDR3: CASSQAGPGTNEKLFF. CDR3 DNA: TGCGCCAGCAGCCAAGCCGGCCCAGGGACTAATGAAAAACTGTTTTTT. The chain couples TRBV4-1 to TRBJ1-4; weak D call: TRBD1 (5 bases). V dropped 1 base and J dropped 2 bases, with 11 bases sitting between them. This CDR3 has 16 residues. Germline CDR1 reads MGHRA; CDR2 reads YSYEKL.

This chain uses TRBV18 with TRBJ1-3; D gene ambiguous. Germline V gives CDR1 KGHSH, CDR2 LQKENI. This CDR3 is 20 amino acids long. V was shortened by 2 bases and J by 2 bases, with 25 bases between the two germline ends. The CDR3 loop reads CASSPRIADARQVPGNTIYF. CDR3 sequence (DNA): TGTGCCAGCTCACCAAGGATAGCTGATGCTCGGCAGGTACCTGGAAACACCATATATTTT.

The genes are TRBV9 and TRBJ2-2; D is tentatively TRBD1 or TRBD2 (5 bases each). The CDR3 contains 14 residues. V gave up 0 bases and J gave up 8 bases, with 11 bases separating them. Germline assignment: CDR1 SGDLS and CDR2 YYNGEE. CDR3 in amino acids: CASSVGVREGELFF. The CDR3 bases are TGTGCCAGCAGCGTAGGGGTCAGGGAGGGGGAGCTGTTTTTT.

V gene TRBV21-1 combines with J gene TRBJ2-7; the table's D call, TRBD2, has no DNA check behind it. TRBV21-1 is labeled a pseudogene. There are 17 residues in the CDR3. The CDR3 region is CASSPGTSGRAFKEQYF. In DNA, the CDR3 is TGTGCCAGCAGCCCCGGTACTAGCGGGAGGGCCTTCAAGGAGCAGTACTTC.

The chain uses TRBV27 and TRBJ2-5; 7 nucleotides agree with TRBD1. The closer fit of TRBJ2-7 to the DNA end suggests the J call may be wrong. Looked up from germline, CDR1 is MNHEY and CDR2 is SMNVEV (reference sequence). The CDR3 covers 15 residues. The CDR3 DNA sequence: TGTGCCAGCAGTTTCGACAGGGCACAGCTCTACGAGCAGTACTTC. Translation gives CASSFDRAQLYEQYF.

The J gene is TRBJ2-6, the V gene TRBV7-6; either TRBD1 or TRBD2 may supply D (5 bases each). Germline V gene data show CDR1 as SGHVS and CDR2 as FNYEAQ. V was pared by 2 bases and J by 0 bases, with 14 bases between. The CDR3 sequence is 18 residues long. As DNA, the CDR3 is TGTGCCAGCAGCTTACCACGACGGGGCCTCTCTGGGGCCAACGTCCTGACTTTC. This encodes CASSLPRRGLSGANVLTF.

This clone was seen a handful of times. CDR3 loop: CASSPRTVWSTEAFF. CDR3 coding DNA: TGTGCCAGCAGCCCTCGGACAGTGTGGAGCACTGAAGCTTTCTTT. The chain carries TRBV16 and TRBJ1-1; weak D call: TRBD1 (6 bases). Trimming removed 4 bases at V and 4 bases at J, with 16 bases between. The CDR3 loop spans 15 amino acids. In germline, CDR1 is KGHSY, CDR2 FQNENV.

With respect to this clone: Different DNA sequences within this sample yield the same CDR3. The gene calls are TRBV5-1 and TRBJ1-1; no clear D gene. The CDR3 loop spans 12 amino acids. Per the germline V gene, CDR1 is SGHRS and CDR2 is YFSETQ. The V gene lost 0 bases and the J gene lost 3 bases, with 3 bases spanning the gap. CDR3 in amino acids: CASSLGYTEAFF. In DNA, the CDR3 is TGCGCCAGCAGCTTGGGGTACACTGAAGCTTTCTTT.

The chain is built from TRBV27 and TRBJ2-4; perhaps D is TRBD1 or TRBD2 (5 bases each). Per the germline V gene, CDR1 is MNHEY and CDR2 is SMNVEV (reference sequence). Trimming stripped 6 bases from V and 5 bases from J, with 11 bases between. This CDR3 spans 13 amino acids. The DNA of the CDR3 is TGTGCCAGCAGCTCCGGGGCCGAAAACATTCAGTACTTC. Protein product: CASSSGAENIQYF.